The text below deals with one TCR beta chain. It has no known antigen specificity. Base qualities are not provided; no much larger clone lies one nucleotide away. Systemically healthy Caucasian individuals from Russia, around 38 in total and aged about 6 to 95 years, were included as donors. Each donor gave ten milliliters of peripheral blood, drawn into EDTA-treated Vacutainer tubes. PBMCs were isolated by Ficoll-Paque density-gradient centrifugation, with at least 6 million obtained per sample. Total RNA was extracted from PBMCs with Trizol reagent, with at least 6 micrograms obtained per sample. The percentages of naive CD45RAhigh/CD27high T cells were determined by flow cytometry on a PBMC aliquot from every donor. The V end loses 4 bases and the J end loses 2 bases, and a stretch of 6 bases separates them. The CDR3 runs 14 amino acids, cysteine and phenylalanine included. Only CDR3 DNA remains: 42 bases, in frame from the first base. The germline V gene gives CDR1 as SNHLY and CDR2 as FYNNEI.

These data come from a study of blood T cells in healthy people across ages (dated by TCRdb to 2014 to 2015). Regarding the study in general: In model experiments, template switching captured about one uniquely barcoded TCR beta cDNA molecule for every two T cells. The study analyzed two additional independent replicas of 1 million unique cDNA reads from the same blood draw for two donors, one aged 18 to 30 and one aged 80 or older. The study measured age-related changes in TCR beta repertoire diversity using deep sequencing normalized with unique cDNA molecular identifiers. To avoid experimental bias, donors of different ages were distributed randomly across sequencing lanes. Donors were grouped into four age groups: young (average approximately 16 years), middle-aged (39), aged (roughly 67) and long-lived (just over 80). Summary of the overall study and its limitations: Compared with the aged group, the long-lived group had more naive CD4+ T cells, fewer expanded clones and increased TCR diversity, suggesting age selection. A strong correlation was found between observed TCR beta diversity and the percentage of naive T cells measured by flow cytometry. Because profiling used bulk unsorted PBMCs, naive and antigen-experienced compartments could not be compared conclusively. Donor CMV infection status was unknown, potentially confounding age-related changes in expanded clonotypes. As age increased, observed TCR beta diversity per million T cells dropped in a roughly linear way, and a significant reduction was already evident by age 40. Estimates of total diversity based on one million sequenced T cells were regarded as lower bounds and as underestimates.

Preparation of the library involved 5' RACE. Reads for this sample came from an Illumina HiSeq 2500. A second 7 to 11 cycle PCR used a sample-barcoded 5' primer and a J-beta primer mix. A unique molecular identifier was introduced onto each TCR beta cDNA molecule by a template-switch 5' adaptor carrying 12 random nucleotides. At least 2.5 million CDR3-containing paired-end reads were obtained from each sample. First-strand cDNA synthesis was performed from all RNA using the Mint cDNA synthesis kit, with priming by a TRBC-specific oligonucleotide. After uracil-DNA glycosylase treatment, a first 18-cycle PCR used universal primers M1SS and BC2_uni_R on all cDNA. On the study's bioinformatics: For normalization, 1 million high-quality reads, each with a distinct molecular identifier, were randomly selected from each sample. Reads with shared molecular identifiers were discarded instead of being binned into consensus sequences. MiTCR, set to a Q25 quality threshold and the strictest error-elimination algorithm, was used for CDR3 identification, clonotype clustering and error correction. Lower-bound total TCR beta diversity was estimated with a nonparametric unseen species model using Euler transformation. TCRdb handled the public reads itself, with Q25 trimming in fastp and clone calling in MiXCR, and kept productive beta chains. Identical CDR3 proteins give one entry, which carries the most common genes and DNA. The authors' filters were not applied to this entry. Within this sample are about 1.1 million distinct CDR3 sequences, with more than 30% of them counted one time only. 10% to 15% of the sample is held by the ten biggest clonotypes.

Sequencing was done on a sample of blood. The receptor chain draws on TRBV2 and TRBJ1-6; too little of a D gene remains to name it. The clonotype was recovered from a man younger than 35 in good health. The DNA reads TGTGCCAGCAGTGTAATGGCCTATAATTCACCCCTCCACTTT. It is translated as CASSVMAYNSPLHF.